The clone carrying this T cell receptor beta chain was picked up a small number of times. Preparation methods for the bulk TCR libraries were those previously described, with listed TCR primers. TCRdb reanalysed the PCR reads using MiXCR and keeps one entry per CDR3 protein. The repertoire holds around 300,000 distinct CDR3 sequences, with about a quarter as singletons. The V and J ends lost 5 bases and 14 bases respectively, with 20 bases between them. This CDR3 is 13 amino acids long. CDR1 SEHNR and CDR2 FQNEAQ come from the germline V gene (reference sequence). This sample stems from a study of molecular identifiers for immune sequencing clone quantification. It was from around 18,000 to 910,000 sorted cells, with 10%, 30% or 50% RNA, that naive CD8 libraries came.

The sequence was obtained from a human donor in good health. Some libraries in this study had Jurkat cell RNA spiked in. The chain joins TRBV7-9 to TRBJ2-3, with D perhaps assigned TRBD1 or TRBD2 (5 bases each). Sequencing input: naive CD8+ T cells from blood, with Jurkat cell RNA spiked in. This sample's subset: FACS-sorted CD8+CD4-CCR7+CD45RA+ naive T cells. CDR3 in amino acids: CASSPPFRDRGYF. CDR3 coding DNA: TGTGCCAGCAGCCCCCCTTTCCGGGACCGGGGGTATTTT.